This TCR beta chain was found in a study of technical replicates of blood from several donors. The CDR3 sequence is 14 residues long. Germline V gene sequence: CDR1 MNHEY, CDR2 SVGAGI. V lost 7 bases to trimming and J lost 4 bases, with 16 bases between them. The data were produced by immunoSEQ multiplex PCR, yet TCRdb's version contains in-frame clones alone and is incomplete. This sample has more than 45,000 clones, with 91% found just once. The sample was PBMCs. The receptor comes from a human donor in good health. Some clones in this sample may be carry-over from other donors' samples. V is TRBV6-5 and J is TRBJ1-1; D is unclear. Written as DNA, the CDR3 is TGTGCCAGCACCCCGAGGGTCTTCGCCACTGAAGCTTTCTTT. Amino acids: CASTPRVFATEAFF.